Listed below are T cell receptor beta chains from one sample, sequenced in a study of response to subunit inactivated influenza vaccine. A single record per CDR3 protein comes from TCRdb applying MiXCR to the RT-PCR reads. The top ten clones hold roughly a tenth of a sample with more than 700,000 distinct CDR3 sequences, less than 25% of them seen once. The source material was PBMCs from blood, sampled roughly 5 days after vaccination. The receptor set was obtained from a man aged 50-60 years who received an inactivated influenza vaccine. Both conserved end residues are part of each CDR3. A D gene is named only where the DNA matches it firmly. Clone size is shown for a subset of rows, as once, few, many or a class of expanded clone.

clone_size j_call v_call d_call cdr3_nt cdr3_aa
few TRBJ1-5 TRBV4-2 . TGTGCCAGCAGCCAAGCCCTCCGGCAGGGCAATCAGCCCCAGCATTTT CASSQALRQGNQPQHF
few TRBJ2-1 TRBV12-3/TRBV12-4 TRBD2 TGTGCCAGCAGCTGGACTAGCGGGGGGAGTCTTGAGCAGTTCTTC CASSWTSGGSLEQFF
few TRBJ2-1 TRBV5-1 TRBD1 TGCGCCAGCAGCTTGGCGGACAGGGGTGAGCAGTTCTTC CASSLADRGEQFF
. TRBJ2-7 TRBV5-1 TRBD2 TGCGCCAGCAGCTTCCGCGGCGGGGGTATCGAGCAGTACTTC CASSFRGGGIEQYF
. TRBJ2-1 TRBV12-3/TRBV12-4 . TGTGCCAGCAGCCCTGGCGGGGAATTCGAATTCTTC CASSPGGEFEFF
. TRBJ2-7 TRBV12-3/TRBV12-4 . TGTGCCAGCAGTTTGGAGGCTCCCGGAGACTTGTACGAGCAGTACTTC CASSLEAPGDLYEQYF
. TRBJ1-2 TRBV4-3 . TGCGCCAGCAGCCAAGGACCAGGGCTCTATGGCTACACCTTC CASSQGPGLYGYTF
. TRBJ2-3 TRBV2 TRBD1 TGTGCCAGCAGATGGGACAGGGCCACAGATACGCAGTATTTT CASRWDRATDTQYF
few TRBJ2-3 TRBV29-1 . TGCAGCGTTGGAGTTAGCGGAGGTTTTACTAGCACAGATACGCAGTATTTT CSVGVSGGFTSTDTQYF
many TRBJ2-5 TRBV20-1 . TGCAGTGCTAGAAGGACAGCCCAAGAGACCCAGTACTTC CSARRTAQETQYF
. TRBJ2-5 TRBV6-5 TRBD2 TGTGCCAGCAGTTATGCGACTAGCGGGGGGCAAGAGACCCAGTACTTC CASSYATSGGQETQYF
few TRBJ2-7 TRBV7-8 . TGTGCCAGCAGCTTAAGGAAATTTGGGACTCAAGCAGGCGAGCAGTACTTC CASSLRKFGTQAGEQYF
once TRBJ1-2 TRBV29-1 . TGCAGCGACCGCCGCAGGGCAGTGGATGGCTACACCTTC CSDRRRAVDGYTF
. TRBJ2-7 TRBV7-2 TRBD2 TGTGCCAGCAACTTAGCGGGGGGTTCCTCCTACGAGCAGTACTTC CASNLAGGSSYEQYF
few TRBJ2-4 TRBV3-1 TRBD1 TGTGCCAGCAGCCAAGGGACAGGGGGCTCGAACATTCAGTACTTC CASSQGTGGSNIQYF
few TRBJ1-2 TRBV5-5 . TGTGCCAGCAGCTTTCGCGGCCAGAACTATGGCTACACCTTC CASSFRGQNYGYTF
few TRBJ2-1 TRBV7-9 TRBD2 TGTGCCAGCAGCTCTAGCGGGGGGGCGCTCGGGCAGTTCTTC CASSSSGGALGQFF
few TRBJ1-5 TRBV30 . TGTGCCTGGAGTGTAGGGGGCAATCAGCCCCAGCATTTT CAWSVGGNQPQHF
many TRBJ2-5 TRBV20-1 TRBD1 TGCAGTGCTATTCGGACAGGGAAAGGGGAGACCCAGTACTTC CSAIRTGKGETQYF
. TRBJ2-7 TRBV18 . TGTGCCAGCTCACCATCACAGTCTTACGAGCAGTACTTC CASSPSQSYEQYF
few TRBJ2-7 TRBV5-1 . TGCGCCAGCAGCAAATTCAGCGTGGACGAGCAGTACTTC CASSKFSVDEQYF
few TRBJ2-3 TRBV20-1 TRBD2 TGCAGTGCTAGGTGGACTAGCGGGAGGGGCACAGATACGCAGTATTTT CSARWTSGRGTDTQYF
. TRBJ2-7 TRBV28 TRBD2 TGTGCCAGCAGTTTTGAGACTAGCGGGGAGAGCTCCTACGAGCAGTACTTC CASSFETSGESSYEQYF
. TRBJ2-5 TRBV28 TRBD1 TGTGCCAGCAGTGACAGGGTCCAAGAGACCCAGTACTTC CASSDRVQETQYF
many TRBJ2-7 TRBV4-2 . TGTGCCAGCAGCCACGGAGACTACGAGCAGTACTTC CASSHGDYEQYF
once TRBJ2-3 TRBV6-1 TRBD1 TGTGCCAGCAGTGAAACAGGGGGTTTTTCCACAGATACGCAGTATTTT CASSETGGFSTDTQYF
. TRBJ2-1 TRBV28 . TGTGCCAGCAGTTTGTCCGGGGCCTACAATAATGAGCAGTTCTTC CASSLSGAYNNEQFF
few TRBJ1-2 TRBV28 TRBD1 TGTGCCAGCAGTTTTGAGGGGGCAACTATTTATGGCTACACCTTC CASSFEGATIYGYTF
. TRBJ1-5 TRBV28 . TGTGCCAGCAGTCCCCTTCGGTGGACAGTCAATCAGCCCCAGCATTTT CASSPLRWTVNQPQHF
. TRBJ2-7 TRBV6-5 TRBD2 TGTGCCAGCAGTTACTCGACGGTGCGGGGGACCAGAAGCTCCTACGAGCAGTACTTC CASSYSTVRGTRSSYEQYF
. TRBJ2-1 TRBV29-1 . TGCAGCGCCAAACCCTCCTACAATGAGCAGTTCTTC CSAKPSYNEQFF
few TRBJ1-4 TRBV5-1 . TGCGCCAGCAGCGGCGGGGGCGGAGGAAATGAAAAACTGTTTTTT CASSGGGGGNEKLFF
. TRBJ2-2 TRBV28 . TGTGCCAGCAGGTTGGGCAGCGAGCTGTTTTTT CASRLGSELFF
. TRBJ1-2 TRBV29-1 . TGCAGCGTGGACATGATTGACTATGGCTACACCTTC CSVDMIDYGYTF
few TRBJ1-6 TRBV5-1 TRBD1 TGCGCCAGCAGCAAAGGGGACAGGGAATATTCACCCCTCCACTTT CASSKGDREYSPLHF
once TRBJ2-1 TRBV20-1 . TGCAGTGCAACGACGAACAGCCTCTACAATGAGCAGTTCTTC CSATTNSLYNEQFF
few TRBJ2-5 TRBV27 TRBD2 TGTGCCAGCAGCTCGGGACTAGCGGGAGGGGTGCGGTTGGAGACCCAGTACTTC CASSSGLAGGVRLETQYF
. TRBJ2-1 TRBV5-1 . TGCGCCAGCAGCGCGGGGGAGCAGGGGCTCGATGAGCAGTTCTTC CASSAGEQGLDEQFF
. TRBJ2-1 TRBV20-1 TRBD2 TGCAGTGGCCGGCGGGGGGGTTATCATGAGCAGTTCTTC CSGRRGGYHEQFF
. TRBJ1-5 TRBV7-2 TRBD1 TGTGCCAGCAGCTCCGGGACAGGGGTTTTTCAGCCCCAGCATTTT CASSSGTGVFQPQHF
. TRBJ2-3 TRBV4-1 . TGCGCCAGCAGCCAAGGTTGGGAACAGGGAGGAAATACGCAGTATTTT CASSQGWEQGGNTQYF
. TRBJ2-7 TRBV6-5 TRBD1 TGTGCCAGCAGGTACGCGGGACAGGGACCTTCCGAGCAGTACTTC CASRYAGQGPSEQYF
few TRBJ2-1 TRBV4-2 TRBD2 TGTGCCAGCAGCCAAGAGTCCGGGAGGGCCATGTACAATGAGCAGTTCTTC CASSQESGRAMYNEQFF
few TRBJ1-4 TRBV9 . TGTGCCAGCAGTCAGGCCAGGGGCGGTGAAAAACTGTTTTTT CASSQARGGEKLFF
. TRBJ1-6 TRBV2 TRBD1 TGTGCCAGCAGACCTGGACAGGCTTCACCCCTCCACTTT CASRPGQASPLHF
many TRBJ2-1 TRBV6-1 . TGTGCCAGCAGGGGGGCCTTGGCGGAGGCTTTGGATGAGCAGTTCTTC CASRGALAEALDEQFF
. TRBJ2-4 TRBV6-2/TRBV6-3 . TGTGCCAGCAGTTACCGCAGCGGCCCCCAAAACATTCAGTACTTC CASSYRSGPQNIQYF
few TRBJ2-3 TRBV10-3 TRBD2 TGTGCCATCAGTGAGTCCTATCTAGCGGCGTCTAGCACAGATACGCAGTATTTT CAISESYLAASSTDTQYF
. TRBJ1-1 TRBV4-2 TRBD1 TGTGCCAGCAGCCAATCAGACAGGGCGGCTTTCTTT CASSQSDRAAFF
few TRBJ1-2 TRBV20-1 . TGCAGTGCTAGATCCTATGGCTACACCTTC CSARSYGYTF
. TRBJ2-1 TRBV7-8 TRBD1 TGTGCCAGCAGCCACGGACAGGGGGCTCGAATAAGCGATGAGCAGTTCTTC CASSHGQGARISDEQFF
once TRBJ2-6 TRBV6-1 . TGTGCCAGCAGACAGGGAGGGGTTGGGGCCAACGTCCTGACTTTC CASRQGGVGANVLTF
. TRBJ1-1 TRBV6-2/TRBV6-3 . TGTGCCAGCAGTTACTCGGACACCCTTCACGAAGCTTTCTTT CASSYSDTLHEAFF